A single T cell receptor beta chain is shown here with its context. What it recognizes is unknown. Germline V gives CDR1 SGHRS, CDR2 YFSETQ. This CDR3 contains 16 residues. A second PCR, run for about 7 to 11 cycles, used a sample-barcoded 5' primer plus a J-beta primer mix. TCRdb recomputed calls from the 5' RACE reads with MiXCR, one row per CDR3 protein. This repertoire shows 600,000 to 900,000 distinct CDR3 sequences, around 25% found once; its top ten account for 2.5% to 3.5%. This sample stems from a study of blood T cells in healthy people across ages. Study results and limitations: With unsorted PBMCs, a conclusive comparison of naive versus antigen-experienced cells was not possible.

In addition, the sample was reused for a study of T cells of mothers and their children.

Sequences were obtained from blood. The chain carries TRBV5-1 and TRBJ2-1, with D tentatively TRBD2 (5 bases). The J call is uncertain, as TRBJ2-5 better fits the DNA end. This receptor was taken from a boy between 5 and 17 years old in good health. In DNA form, the CDR3 reads TGCGCCAGCAGCTTGGGGATGCCGGTAAGGGAGGAGACCCAGTACTTC. It codes for CASSLGMPVREETQYF.